This TCR beta chain came from a study of T cell responses to AZD1222 COVID-19 vaccine. The study, taken as a whole, reports: Vaccine-associated CD4 TCRs spanned spike, dominant at 160-218 and 743-854. The donor cohort was predominantly white British with a female majority, and clonal diversity may have been underestimated.

Sequenced by immunoSEQ multiplex PCR; TCRdb stores in-frame clones only, minus some. The sample has tens of thousands of clones, 83% seen once. On this clone: Its specificity is not known.

The CDR3 sequence is 13 residues long. V was pared by 2 bases and J by 7 bases, with 9 bases between. The germline CDR1 and CDR2 sequences are SGHRS and YFSETQ. This TCR was recovered from an adult who received the AZD1222 COVID-19 vaccine. The chain couples TRBV5-1 to TRBJ2-2; D is undetermined. Sequencing was performed on peripheral blood, taken 28 days after the second AZD1222 dose. The CDR3 DNA is TGCGCCAGCAGCTTAGTTCCGGACGGGGAGCTGTTTTTT. Its protein is CASSLVPDGELFF.